These T cell receptor beta chains were read from a single sample in a study of blood T cell repertoires in COVID-19. Sequencing used immunoSEQ multiplex PCR; TCRdb keeps in-frame clones, though not all of them. The table has about 36,000 clones, roughly 80% seen once. Source material: peripheral blood. All receptors derive from a man between 45 and 60 years old with active COVID-19. CDR3s include the opening cysteine and the closing phenylalanine or tryptophan. Each record gives: J gene, clone size, V gene, D gene, CDR3 protein, CDR3 DNA. A D gene is named only where the DNA matches it firmly. Size is omitted from some rows. Given values are once, few, many or a class for expanded clones.

>TRBJ2-7|NA|TRBV5-1|NA
CASSLGTGGTYEQYF
TGCGCCAGCAGCTTGGGGACCGGGGGTACCTACGAGCAGTACTTC
>TRBJ2-1|NA|TRBV7-9|NA
CASSLGGGAYNEQFF
TGTGCCAGCAGCTTAGGAGGGGGGGCTTACAATGAGCAGTTCTTC
>TRBJ2-3|NA|TRBV10-2|TRBD1
CASRRGRSTDTQYF
TGCGCCAGCCGAAGGGGGCGCAGCACAGATACGCAGTATTTT
>TRBJ1-4|NA|TRBV6-5|NA
CASSLLNEKLFF
TGTGCCAGCAGCCTACTTAATGAAAAACTGTTTTTT
>TRBJ1-2|NA|TRBV6-6|NA
CASSPSGLDGYTF
TGTGCCAGCAGCCCCTCGGGGTTGGATGGCTACACCTTC
>TRBJ2-3|NA|TRBV6-4|NA
CASSDSGVSGTDTQYF
TGTGCCAGCAGTGACTCGGGAGTATCCGGCACAGATACGCAGTATTTT
>TRBJ2-2|NA|TRBV12-3/TRBV12-4|TRBD1
CAISGGRTGELFF
TGTGCCATATCAGGGGGCCGAACCGGGGAGCTGTTTTTT
>TRBJ2-5|NA|TRBV5-6|TRBD2
CASSSQRGGGETQYF
TGTGCCAGCAGTTCCCAGCGGGGAGGAGGAGAGACCCAGTACTTC
>TRBJ1-2|NA|TRBV7-9|NA
CASSLGGLYSGYTF
TGTGCCAGCAGCTTAGGGGGACTCTATTCTGGCTACACCTTC
>TRBJ2-2|NA|TRBV11-3|NA
CASSLGQGSGELFF
TGTGCCAGCAGCTTAGGCCAGGGCTCCGGGGAGCTGTTTTTT
>TRBJ1-3|once|TRBV6-6|NA
CASSLRDTGSSGNTIYF
TGTGCCAGCAGTCTCCGGGACACGGGAAGCTCTGGAAACACCATATATTTT
>TRBJ2-1|NA|TRBV5-1|TRBD2
CASSLAPAGGNNEQFF
TGCGCCAGCAGCTTGGCTCCAGCGGGGGGTAACAATGAGCAGTTCTTC
>TRBJ2-2|NA|TRBV21-1|NA
CASTRLAGALGGELFF
TGTGCCAGCACCAGACTAGCGGGGGCCCTCGGCGGGGAGCTGTTTTTT
>TRBJ2-2|NA|TRBV9|TRBD2
CASSSPPSGGAGSYAGELFF
TGTGCCAGCAGCTCCCCTCCTAGCGGGGGGGCCGGTAGTTACGCCGGGGAGCTGTTTTTT
>TRBJ1-2|NA|TRBV29-1|NA
CITRGSGYGYTF
TGCATAACACGGGGGAGTGGGTATGGCTACACCTTC
>TRBJ1-5|NA|TRBV21-1|NA
CASDADQPQHF
TGTGCCAGCGACGCGGATCAGCCCCAGCATTTT
>TRBJ2-7|once|TRBV11-2|TRBD1
CASSLAGGRYEQYF
TGTGCCAGCAGCTTAGCAGGGGGCCGGTACGAGCAGTACTTC
>TRBJ1-1|NA|TRBV10-3|TRBD1
CAIGGTGVGTEAFF
TGTGCCATCGGGGGGACAGGGGTGGGCACTGAAGCTTTCTTT
>TRBJ2-3|NA|TRBV11-2|TRBD2
CASSSRGGSTDTQYF
TGTGCCAGCAGCTCTCGCGGGGGGAGCACAGATACGCAGTATTTT
>TRBJ2-1|NA|TRBV5-1|NA
CASSLGVNEQFF
TGCGCCAGCAGCCTAGGGGTCAATGAGCAGTTCTTC
>TRBJ2-3|NA|TRBV18|NA
CASSQQTTSTDTQYF
TGTGCCAGCTCACAACAGACTACTAGCACAGATACGCAGTATTTT
>TRBJ2-7|NA|TRBV5-1|TRBD1
CASSPLTGNEQYF
TGCGCCAGCAGCCCGCTGACAGGGAACGAGCAGTACTTC
>TRBJ2-1|NA|TRBV12-5|TRBD2
CASGLVGLAGGRSSYNEQFF
TGTGCTAGTGGTTTGGTGGGACTAGCGGGGGGGCGAAGCTCCTACAATGAGCAGTTCTTC
>TRBJ2-3|NA|TRBV7-9|NA
CASSLVGESTDTQYF
TGTGCCAGCAGCTTAGTAGGGGAAAGCACAGATACGCAGTATTTT
>TRBJ2-1|NA|TRBV18|NA
CASSPGEDSNEQFF
TGTGCCAGCTCACCAGGTGAAGACAGCAATGAGCAGTTCTTC